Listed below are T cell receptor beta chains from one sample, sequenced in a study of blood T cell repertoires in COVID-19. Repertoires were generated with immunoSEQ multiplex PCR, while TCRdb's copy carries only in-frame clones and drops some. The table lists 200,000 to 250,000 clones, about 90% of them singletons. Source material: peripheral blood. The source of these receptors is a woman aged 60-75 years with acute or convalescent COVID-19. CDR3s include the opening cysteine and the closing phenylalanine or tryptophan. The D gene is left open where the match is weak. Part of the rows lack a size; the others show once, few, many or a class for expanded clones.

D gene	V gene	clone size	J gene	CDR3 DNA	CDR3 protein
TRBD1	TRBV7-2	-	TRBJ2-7	TGTGCCAGCAGCTTAAGTGCGGGACAGGGTTCCTACGAGCAGTACTTC	CASSLSAGQGSYEQYF
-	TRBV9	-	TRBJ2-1	TGTGCCAGCAGCCGTAGCGGTCATTACAATGAGCAGTTCTTC	CASSRSGHYNEQFF
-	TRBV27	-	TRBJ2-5	TGTGCCAGCAGCCGTCTAGATAAACAAGAGACCCAGTACTTC	CASSRLDKQETQYF
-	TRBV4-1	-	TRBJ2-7	TGCGCCAGCAGCCAAGCGGGATACGAGCAGTACTTC	CASSQAGYEQYF
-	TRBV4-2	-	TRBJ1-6	TGTGCCAGCAGCCGCGCGATGGAGGGGCGGAATTCACCCCTCCACTTT	CASSRAMEGRNSPLHF
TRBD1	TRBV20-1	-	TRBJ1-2	TGCAGTGCTGGACAGGGTGGCTACACCTTC	CSAGQGGYTF
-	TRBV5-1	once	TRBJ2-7	TGCGCCAGCAGCTCCGCGAGCTCCTACGAGCAGTACTTC	CASSSASSYEQYF
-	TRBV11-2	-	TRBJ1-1	TGTGCCAGCAGCCTGACTAGTACTGAAGCTTTCTTT	CASSLTSTEAFF
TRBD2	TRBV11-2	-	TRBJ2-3	TGTGCAAGCGGGGGTGGACTAGCGACAGATACGCAGTATTTT	CASGGGLATDTQYF
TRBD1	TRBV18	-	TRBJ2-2	TGTGCCAGCTCACCACAGAGACAGGGTCCCGGGGAGCTGTTTTTT	CASSPQRQGPGELFF
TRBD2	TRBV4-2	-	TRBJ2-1	TGTGCCAGCAGCCAAGATACCAGGACTAGCGGGAGATTGGCCTACAATGAGCAGTTCTTC	CASSQDTRTSGRLAYNEQFF
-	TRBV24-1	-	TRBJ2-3	TGTGCCACCAGTGATCAGGTGTTCGGGAATACGCAGTATTTT	CATSDQVFGNTQYF
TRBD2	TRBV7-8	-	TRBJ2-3	TGTGCCAGCAGCTTTCTGACTAGCGGGGGGGGTATTGACCGCACAGATACGCAGTATTTT	CASSFLTSGGGIDRTDTQYF
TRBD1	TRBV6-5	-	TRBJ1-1	TGTGCCAGCAACCCAGGGGGCGGGAACACTGAAGCTTTCTTT	CASNPGGGNTEAFF
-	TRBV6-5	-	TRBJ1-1	TGTGCCAGCAGTTACTCTTGGCAGGGGAACACTGAAGCTTTCTTT	CASSYSWQGNTEAFF
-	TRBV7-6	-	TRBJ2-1	TGTGCCAGCAGCTTAGTCCTAGGCAGTGAGCAGTTCTTC	CASSLVLGSEQFF
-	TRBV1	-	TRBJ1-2	TGCACCAGCAGCCAAGTTCACAGGACAGAGTATGGCTACACCTTC	CTSSQVHRTEYGYTF
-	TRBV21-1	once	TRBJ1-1	TGTGCCAGCAGCAACCAGGGCAGAGAACGGTTCTTT	CASSNQGRERFF
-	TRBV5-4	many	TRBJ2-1	TGTGCCAGCAGCTTGGTTCGGAATGAGCAGTTCTTC	CASSLVRNEQFF
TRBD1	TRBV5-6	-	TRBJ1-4	TGTGCCAGCGCTCCACCCCGGGACAGATATGAAAAACTGTTTTTT	CASAPPRDRYEKLFF
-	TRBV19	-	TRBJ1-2	TGTGCCAGTAGTATAACCGGGGTGGCCTCTGGCTACACCTTC	CASSITGVASGYTF
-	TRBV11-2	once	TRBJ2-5	TGTGCCAGCAGCTTAGTCCTACTGGCGGAAGGGACCCAGTACTTC	CASSLVLLAEGTQYF
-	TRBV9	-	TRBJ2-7	TGTGCCAGCAGCGTAGGCCCGCCGACAGCGGGCGAGCAGTACTTC	CASSVGPPTAGEQYF
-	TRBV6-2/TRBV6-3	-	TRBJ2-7	TGTGCCAGCAGTTACCCTCCGGCTAGCTCCTACGAGCAGTACTTC	CASSYPPASSYEQYF
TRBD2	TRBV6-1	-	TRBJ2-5	TGTGCCAGCAGTGAATGGGGCGGGGGGATCCAAGAGACCCAGTACTTC	CASSEWGGGIQETQYF
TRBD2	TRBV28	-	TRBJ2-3	TGTGCCAGCAGTTTAGGCGGGAGCCTGGATACGCAGTATTTT	CASSLGGSLDTQYF
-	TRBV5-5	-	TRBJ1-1	TGTGCCAGCAGCCCTCTAGGACAGAACACTGAAGCTTTCTTT	CASSPLGQNTEAFF
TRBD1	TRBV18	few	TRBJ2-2	TGTGCCAGCTCACTTTACCGGTCTGGGACAGCCGGGGAGCTGTTTTTT	CASSLYRSGTAGELFF
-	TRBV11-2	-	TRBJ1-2	TGTGCCAGCACTTGGGAGGGGAGCTATGGCTACACCTTC	CASTWEGSYGYTF
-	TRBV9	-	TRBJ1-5	TGTGCCAGCAGCGTCTCTGGCCAGGGCTATCAGCCCCAGCATTTT	CASSVSGQGYQPQHF
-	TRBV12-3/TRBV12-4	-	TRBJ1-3	TGTGCCAGCAGTTTCTCTCCTAACACCATATATTTT	CASSFSPNTIYF
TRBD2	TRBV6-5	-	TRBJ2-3	TGTGCCAGCACCATAGCGGGGGCCGTCACAGATACGCAGTATTTT	CASTIAGAVTDTQYF
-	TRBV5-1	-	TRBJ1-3	TGCGCCAGCAGCTTGGACAAATACTCTGGAAACACCATATATTTT	CASSLDKYSGNTIYF
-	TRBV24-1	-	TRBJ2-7	TGTGCCACCAGTGACTCCCCCAGCGGGCCGAGCTCCTACGAGCAGTACTTC	CATSDSPSGPSSYEQYF
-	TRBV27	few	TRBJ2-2	TGTGCCAGCATCACGGTTCCTCACACCGGGGAGCTGTTTTTT	CASITVPHTGELFF
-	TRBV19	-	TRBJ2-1	TGTGCCAGTAGTATGAACAGTCGAAACAATGAGCAGTTCTTC	CASSMNSRNNEQFF
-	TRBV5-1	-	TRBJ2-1	TGCGCCAGCAGCTTGGCAAATGAGCAGTTCTTC	CASSLANEQFF